In this sample, the clone carrying this T cell receptor beta chain turned up many times. What was amplified from RNA transcripts were TCR beta CDR3 regions. TCR CDR3 regions were first amplified by RT-PCR with HTBI primers. Via MiXCR, TCRdb re-called the multiplex PCR reads, giving one row per CDR3 protein. The table has about 720,000 distinct CDR3 sequences, roughly a sixth seen once. The data derive from a study of T cells in Graves' hyperthyroidism and ophthalmopathy. Whole-study context: At the time of initial diagnosis and before any treatment, peripheral blood was collected.

In making diagnoses, clinical symptoms, serum thyroxine and TRAb, thyroid ultrasound and orbital computed tomography were all used. V was clipped by 4 bases and J by 3 bases; unmatched bases: 6. CDR1 is SGHTA, CDR2 FQGTGA, per germline. The CDR3 loop spans 16 amino acids. This receptor was obtained from a woman aged 45-59 years with Graves' hyperthyroidism that later progressed to Graves' ophthalmopathy. The sample consisted of blood. This chain connects TRBV7-3 to TRBJ2-3; 11 nucleotides match TRBD2. CDR3 region: CASSSNLAGGTDTQYF. The CDR3 region has the DNA TGTGCCAGCAGCTCCAACCTAGCGGGGGGTACAGATACGCAGTATTTT.